Listed below are T cell receptor beta chains from one sample, sequenced in a study of cytomegalovirus exposure and HLA in healthy donors. Sequencing used immunoSEQ multiplex PCR; TCRdb keeps in-frame clones, though not all of them. The data show approximately 100,000 clones, 76% seen once. Sequences were obtained from PBMCs. The source of these receptors is a man aged 35-49 years in good health and CMV-seronegative. CDR3s include the opening cysteine and the closing phenylalanine or tryptophan. The D gene is left open where the match is weak. A clone size is listed for some rows: how often the clone was seen (once, few, many), or a class if it is expanded.

TGCGCCAACCCTTGGGGGGGTAAAAGATGGGAGCAGTACTTC	CANPWGGKRWEQYF	TRBD2	NA	TRBV23-1	TRBJ2-7
TGCGCCAGCAGCTTGGTCCCGGGACAGGTCACAGATACGCAGTATTTT	CASSLVPGQVTDTQYF	TRBD1	NA	TRBV5-1	TRBJ2-3
TGTGCCAGCTCACCACCCACAGGACAGCGTACGGCCATATATTTT	CASSPPTGQRTAIYF	NA	NA	TRBV18	TRBJ1-3
TGTGCCAGCAGCCACCGGACAGGGGGAACTGCAGAGACCCAGTACTTC	CASSHRTGGTAETQYF	TRBD1	NA	TRBV11-2	TRBJ2-5
TGTGCCAGCAGCACAGGGAATTCACCCCTCCACTTT	CASSTGNSPLHF	NA	NA	TRBV28	TRBJ1-6
TGCGCCAGCAGCTGGGGTGGACAGGGTTCGGGTGCCGGGGAGCTGTTTTTT	CASSWGGQGSGAGELFF	TRBD1	NA	TRBV5-1	TRBJ2-2
TGTGCCAGCAGCTTAACGTTCGGACAGGGGTTCAGTGAAAAACTGTTTTTT	CASSLTFGQGFSEKLFF	TRBD1	NA	TRBV7-3	TRBJ1-4
TGTGCCATCAGTGAGTCAGGTCCGGCAGGGGGGAATGGCTACACCTTC	CAISESGPAGGNGYTF	TRBD1	NA	TRBV10-3	TRBJ1-2
TGCGCCAGCAGCGCCACAGGGGGCGCGAGGACTGAAGCTTTCTTT	CASSATGGARTEAFF	TRBD1	NA	TRBV5-1	TRBJ1-1
TGTGCCAGCAGTTCCGGACAGGCCACAGATACGCAGTATTTT	CASSSGQATDTQYF	TRBD1	NA	TRBV6-6	TRBJ2-3
TGTGCCAGCAGCTTAAATCTAGCGGGACTTTCCTACGAGCAGTACTTC	CASSLNLAGLSYEQYF	TRBD2	NA	TRBV11-1	TRBJ2-7
TGTGCCAGCAGCCCTTGGGCTGAATCCTACAATGAGCAGTTCTTC	CASSPWAESYNEQFF	NA	NA	TRBV7-2	TRBJ2-1
TGTGCCAGCAGCTTTAAAGAGACCCAGTACTTC	CASSFKETQYF	NA	NA	TRBV7-2	TRBJ2-5
TGTGCCTGTAAGGGGTTGGCGAACACTGAAGCTTTCTTT	CACKGLANTEAFF	NA	NA	TRBV30	TRBJ1-1
TGTGCCAGCAGTGCCGGGACTGGACCATCGTACAATGAGCAGTTCTTC	CASSAGTGPSYNEQFF	NA	once	TRBV25-1	TRBJ2-1
TGTGCCAGCAGCTTGCTGGGGGGGAACACTGAAGCTTTCTTT	CASSLLGGNTEAFF	NA	NA	TRBV7-3	TRBJ1-1
TGTTCCAGCAGCTCCCGGAACACCATATATTTT	CSSSSRNTIYF	NA	NA	TRBV7-9	TRBJ1-3
TGTGCCAGCAGTTACCCAGAGACAGGGAACTATGGCTACACCTTC	CASSYPETGNYGYTF	TRBD1	NA	TRBV6-6	TRBJ1-2
TGTGCCAGCAGTGCCCTAGCGGGGGGGCGTGAGACCCAGTACTTC	CASSALAGGRETQYF	TRBD2	NA	TRBV2	TRBJ2-5
TGTGCCAGCGCTGTCCGGACTAGCGGATTCAAGAGCGGGGAGCTGTTTTTT	CASAVRTSGFKSGELFF	TRBD2	NA	TRBV28	TRBJ2-2
TGCAGCGTGTCGTACAATGAGCAGTTCTTC	CSVSYNEQFF	NA	NA	TRBV29-1	TRBJ2-1
TGTGCCAGCAGCTTGGGGACAGATACGGCCAAAAACATTCAGTACTTC	CASSLGTDTAKNIQYF	NA	NA	TRBV5-4	TRBJ2-4